This TCR beta chain originates from a study of T cell changes during pregnancy in multiple sclerosis. The method was immunoSEQ multiplex PCR; TCRdb's version includes in-frame clones alone and lacks a portion of them. The table shows about 110,000 clones, with around 92% occurring only once. This clone has only one observation. The specimen comprised peripheral blood, sampled after pregnancy. This clonotype originated in a female donor with multiple sclerosis, enrolled in a pregnancy study.

CDR3 coding DNA: TGTGCCAGCAGACCCGGACAGCCCTATAGCAATCAGCCCCAGCATTTT. This codes for CASRPGQPYSNQPQHF. The chain joins TRBV27 to TRBJ1-5; D may be TRBD1 (6 bases). This CDR3 comprises 16 residues. The germline V and J ends were trimmed by 6 bases and 0 bases, with 15 bases remaining between them. Per germline, CDR1 MNHEY and CDR2 SMNVEV (reference sequence).